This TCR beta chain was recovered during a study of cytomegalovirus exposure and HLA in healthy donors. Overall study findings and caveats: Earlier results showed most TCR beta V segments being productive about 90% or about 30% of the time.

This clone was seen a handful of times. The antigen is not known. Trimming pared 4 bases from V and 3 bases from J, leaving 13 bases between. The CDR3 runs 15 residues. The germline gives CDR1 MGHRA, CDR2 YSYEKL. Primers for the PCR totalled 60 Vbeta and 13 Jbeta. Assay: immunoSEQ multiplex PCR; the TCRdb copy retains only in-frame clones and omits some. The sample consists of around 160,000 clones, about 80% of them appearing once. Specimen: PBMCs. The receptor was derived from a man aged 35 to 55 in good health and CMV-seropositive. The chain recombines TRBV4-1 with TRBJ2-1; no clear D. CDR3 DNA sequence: TGCGCCAGCAGCCGTCGGCTAGATAACTACAATGAGCAGTTCTTC. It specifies CASSRRLDNYNEQFF.